Presented here are 15 T cell receptor beta chains from one specimen sequenced in a study of blood T cell repertoires in COVID-19 (TCRdb year 2020). Libraries were made using the immunoSEQ multiplex PCR assay. Drawn from immuneACCESS, this table holds only the in-frame rearrangements with V and J called that TCRdb kept. Clones are partly lost; checked studies trace under half to an unresolved V gene and leave the rest unexplained. The sample table holds 400,000 to 500,000 clones, of which roughly 88% were seen once. The leading ten clones occupy 1.4% of the sample. Sequencing used PBMCs or T cells enriched from blood (not recorded which). The receptors were sampled from a woman under 30 who had been exposed to COVID-19.

The V gene is TRBV7-2, the J gene TRBJ2-7; maybe TRBD2 (5 bases). Germline V gene sequence: CDR1 SGHTA, CDR2 FQGNSA. CDR3 length: 13 residues. Deletions cut 0 bases from V and 3 bases from J, with 6 bases between. CDR3 region: CASSLAGDYEQYF. CDR3 sequence (DNA): TGTGCCAGCAGCTTAGCGGGAGACTACGAGCAGTACTTC.

This clone was seen only a few times. The chain has TRBV27 and TRBJ1-1; 8 nucleotides line up with TRBD1. V lost 8 bases to trimming and J lost 1 base; unmatched junction nucleotides: 9. Per the germline V gene, CDR1 is MNHEY and CDR2 is SMNVEV (reference sequence). The CDR3 is made up of 15 amino acids. The CDR3 bases are TGTGCCAGCGAGGCAGGGGGCGCGGGGAACACTGAAGCTTTCTTT. This gives the protein CASEAGGAGNTEAFF.

The chain links TRBV28 to TRBJ2-1, with 7 nucleotides matching TRBD2. Germline V lookup: CDR1 MDHEN, CDR2 SYDVKM. The CDR3 has 15 residues. V dropped 5 bases and J dropped 1; count of bases not matched to a gene: 5. DNA of the CDR3: TGTGCCAGCAGTGATCTAGCGGTATCCTACAATGAGCAGTTCTTC. Amino acid sequence: CASSDLAVSYNEQFF.

The CDR3 nucleotides are TGTGCCAGCCGGGGGTCCTACGAGCAGTACTTC. As protein: CASRGSYEQYF. The rearrangement joins TRBV6-4 to TRBJ2-7; tentatively, D is TRBD2 (6 bases). This CDR3 spans 11 amino acids. Germline V gene data show CDR1 as MRHNA and CDR2 as SNTAGT. V lost 8 bases, J lost 1 base, and 6 bases lay in between.

The chain carries TRBV10-3 and TRBJ2-2; 7 bases agree with TRBD1. CDR3 length: 14 amino acids. CDR1 is ENHRY and CDR2 is SYGVKD in the germline V gene. The trim removed 6 bases at V and 1 base at J, leaving 2 bases unmatched. CDR3 DNA: TGTGCCATCAGGGGGGACAGGAACACCGGGGAGCTGTTTTTT. It yields the protein CAIRGDRNTGELFF.

The CDR3 region is CASSIEDTLYGYTF. The CDR3 nucleotides read TGTGCCAGTAGTATCGAAGACACCCTCTATGGCTACACCTTC. V and J are TRBV19 and TRBJ1-2, with D unclear. There are 14 residues in the CDR3. V dropped 3 bases and J dropped 4 bases, with 12 bases sitting between them. Per germline, CDR1 LNHDA and CDR2 SQIVND (reference sequence).

This clone has a single count. A junction boundary mismatches the germline segment, possibly from a read error. Other DNA variants within this sample encode the same CDR3. This chain links TRBV7-2 with TRBJ1-6; TRBD1 might be the D (6 bases). Germline values: CDR1 SGHTA, CDR2 FQGNSA. This CDR3 comprises 14 residues. CDR3 in DNA: TGTGCCAGTAGCTCCACAGGGATGAACTCACCCCTCCACTTT. Translated: CASSSTGMNSPLHF.

The rearrangement joins TRBV7-2 to TRBJ2-3; D gene uncertain. The V gene lost 8 bases and the J gene lost 0 bases, with 9 bases spanning the gap. Germline lookup yields CDR1 SGHTA and CDR2 FQGNSA. This CDR3 comprises 13 residues. In DNA, the CDR3 is TGTGCCAGCTCAGTTGCTAGCACAGATACGCAGTATTTT. Translated, it gives CASSVASTDTQYF.

Remarks on this clone: The junction does not match germline at one end; this may be a read error. The chain is built from TRBV23-1 and TRBJ2-5; TRBD1 is a possible D gene (6 bases). TRBV23-1 is an ORF, with its function uncertain. The CDR3 has 14 residues. The CDR3 loop is CASRQYRVQETQYF. CDR3 DNA: TGCGCCAGCAGGCAATACAGGGTCCAAGAGACCCAGTACTTC.

This chain uses TRBV5-1 with TRBJ1-2; TRBD1 is a possible D gene (5 bases). The V gene's germline CDR1 is SGHRS and CDR2 YFSETQ. Trimming stripped 0 bases from V and 6 bases from J, with 9 bases between. The CDR3 has 13 amino acids. CDR3: CASSLEQVDGYTF. For the CDR3, the DNA is TGCGCCAGCAGCTTGGAACAGGTAGATGGCTACACCTTC. Full variable domain (remainder filled in from reference TRBV5-1 and TRBJ1-2): KAGVTQTPRYLIKTRGQQVTLSCSPISGHRSVSWYQQTPGQGLQFLFEYFSETQRNKGNFPGRFSGRQFSNSRSEMNVSTLELGDSALYLCASSLEQVDGYTFGSGTRLTVV.

CDR3 region: CASSDTGFYGYTF. As DNA, the CDR3 is TGTGCCAGCAGTGATACGGGGTTCTATGGCTACACCTTC. The gene calls are TRBV28 and TRBJ1-2; D remains ambiguous. The ends were cut back, 5 bases at V and 4 bases at J, with 11 bases in the middle. The CDR3 is made up of 13 amino acids. Per germline, CDR1 MDHEN and CDR2 SYDVKM.

The rearrangement uses TRBV27 and TRBJ2-4; 11 bases agree with TRBD1. Germline CDR1 and CDR2: MNHEY and SMNVEV (reference sequence). V lost 4 bases, J lost 2 bases, and 16 bases stayed unmatched. This CDR3 contains 20 residues. The DNA for the CDR3 is TGTGCCAGCAGTTCCGCGCCCTACCTGGACAGGGGGCTGCCCAAAAACATTCAGTACTTC. Its protein is CASSSAPYLDRGLPKNIQYF.

This chain connects TRBV4-3 to TRBJ1-3, with D unclear. The CDR3 extends over 15 amino acids. CDR1 is LGHNA, CDR2 YSLEER, per germline. With 4 bases removed from V and 0 bases from J, the gap between germline ends came to 10 bases. CDR3 bases: TGCGCCAGCAGCCTCACGCCCAGCTCTGGAAACACCATATATTTT. It specifies CASSLTPSSGNTIYF.

V is TRBV10-3 and J is TRBJ1-4; the match to TRBD1 covers 7 bases. The CDR3 spans 14 residues. CDR1 is ENHRY, CDR2 SYGVKD, per germline. V trimming: 4 bases; J trimming: 8 bases; junction bases outside the gene matches: 7. CDR3 DNA: TGTGCCATCAGTGGGGGACAGACCGGGGAAAAACTGTTTTTT. Protein: CAISGGQTGEKLFF.

This clone occurred a few times. The chain recombines TRBV7-2 with TRBJ1-4, with D tentatively TRBD1 (6 bases). The V and J ends lost 4 bases and 4 bases respectively, with 16 bases between them. The CDR3 runs to 16 residues. Germline CDR1 SGHTA, CDR2 FQGNSA. CDR3 DNA sequence: TGTGCCAGCAGCTCTCCCCTCGGACAGCTTAATGAAAAACTGTTTTTT. It is translated as CASSSPLGQLNEKLFF.